The 3 T cell receptor beta chains below were found in one sample sequenced in a study of blood T cell repertoires in COVID-19 (dated by TCRdb to 2019 to 2021). The library was produced with the immunoSEQ multiplex PCR assay. This is the immuneACCESS table as TCRdb keeps it, with only in-frame sequences that have V and J called. A part of the clones is gone; compared with another copy, unresolved V genes explain less than half, and the rest is unexplained. The sample table shows about 370,000 clones, and 89% are seen once. The ten largest make up about 3% of the sample. The sample was peripheral blood. The receptors were sampled from a woman aged 25 to 39 with COVID-19, enrolled during active disease.

CDR3 sequence: CASSIGTIYNSPLHF. As DNA, the CDR3 is TGTGCCAGTAGTATAGGGACAATTTATAATTCACCCCTCCACTTT. The genes are TRBV19 and TRBJ1-6; possibly TRBD1 for D (5 bases). V was shortened by 1 base and J by 4 bases, with 8 bases between the two germline ends. Germline loops: CDR1 LNHDA, CDR2 SQIVND (reference sequence). The CDR3 is made up of 15 amino acids. The full variable domain, its missing parts supplied by reference TRBV19 and TRBJ1-6, is DGGITQSPKYLFRKEGQNVTLSCEQNLNHDAMYWYRQDPGQGLRLIYYSQIVNDFQKGDIAEGYSVSREKKESFPLTVTSAQKNPTAFYLCASSIGTIYNSPLHFGNGTRLTVT.

V usage is TRBV19 and J usage is TRBJ1-4; 8 bases are shared with TRBD1. In germline, CDR1 is LNHDA, CDR2 SQIVND (reference sequence). The CDR3 sequence is 14 residues long. The J segment lost 8 bases and the V segment lost 3 bases, leaving 5 bases of the junction unmatched. For the CDR3, the DNA is TGTGCCAGTAGTATGTACAGGGGGGGAGAAAAACTGTTTTTT. It translates to CASSMYRGGEKLFF.

This CDR3 is CAISESPGRGEQYF. CDR3 nucleotide sequence: TGTGCCATCAGTGAGTCCCCCGGCAGGGGGGAGCAGTACTTC. This sequence joins TRBV10-3 and TRBJ2-7; TRBD1 agrees at 7 bases. Per the germline V gene, CDR1 is ENHRY and CDR2 is SYGVKD. J lost 7 bases, V lost 0 bases, and 6 bases had no gene match. CDR3 length equals 14 residues.